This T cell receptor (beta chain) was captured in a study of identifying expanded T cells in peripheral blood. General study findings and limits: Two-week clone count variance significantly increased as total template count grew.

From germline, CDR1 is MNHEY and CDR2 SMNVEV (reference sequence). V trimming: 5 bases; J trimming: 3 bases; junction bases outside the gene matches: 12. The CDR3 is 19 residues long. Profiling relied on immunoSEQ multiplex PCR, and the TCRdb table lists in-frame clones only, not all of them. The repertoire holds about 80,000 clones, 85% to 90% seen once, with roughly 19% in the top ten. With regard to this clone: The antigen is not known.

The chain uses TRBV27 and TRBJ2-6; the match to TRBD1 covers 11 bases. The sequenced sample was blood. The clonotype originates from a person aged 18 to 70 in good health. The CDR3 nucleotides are TGTGCCAGCAGTCCGCAGCCGGGACAGGGGGTGTATGGGGCCAACGTCCTGACTTTC. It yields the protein CASSPQPGQGVYGANVLTF. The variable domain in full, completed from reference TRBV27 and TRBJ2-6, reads EAQVTQNPRYLITVTGKKLTVTCSQNMNHEYMSWYRQDPGLGLRQIYYSMNVEVTDKGDVPEGYKVSRKEKRNFPLILESPSPNQTSLYFCASSPQPGQGVYGANVLTFGAGSRLTVL.